One sample yielded the 14 T cell receptor beta chains listed below, sequenced in a study of regulatory T cells in long-lasting Graves disease. Time point here: newly diagnosed GD, antithyroid drugs for less than 3 months. Following extraction of RNA from PBMCs, that RNA was used to make the TCR library. Both iRepertoire HTBI primers and Arm-PCR of CDR3 regions were used to build the TCR beta libraries. TCRdb redid the calling of the multiplex PCR reads with MiXCR, one entry per CDR3 protein. The table has under 250,000 distinct CDR3 sequences, 20% to 25% seen once. Here the sequenced sample was peripheral blood mononuclear cells (PBMCs), taken at new diagnosis, from a patient treated with antithyroid drugs. The receptor set was obtained from a female donor with Graves disease.

A word on this clonotype: Compared with germline, one end of the junction differs, possibly owing to a read error. The chain couples TRBV7-9 to TRBJ2-7; D may match TRBD1 or TRBD2 (5 bases each). CDR1 and CDR2 from the germline V gene are SEHNR and FQNEAQ (reference sequence). This CDR3 has 16 amino acids. The CDR3 protein is CASSLGGSAISNEQYF. CDR3 DNA sequence: TGTGCCAGCAGCTTAGGGGGGTCGGCTATCTCCAACGAGCAGTACTTC.

This clonotype appeared many times. The rearrangement uses TRBV7-2 and TRBJ2-3; 13 bases fit TRBD2. V trimming: 3 bases; J trimming: 4 bases; junction bases outside the gene matches: 1. Germline CDR1 and CDR2: SGHTA and FQGNSA. This CDR3 region has 15 residues. CDR3 residues: CASSFTSGGADTQYF. The CDR3 coding sequence is TGTGCCAGCAGCTTTACTAGCGGGGGGGCAGATACGCAGTATTTT.

This clonotype occurred a few times. The chain recombines TRBV20-1 with TRBJ2-5, with 11 bases matching TRBD1. There are 14 residues in the CDR3. The germline CDR1 and CDR2 sequences are DFQATT and SNEGSKA (reference sequence). After removal of 4 bases from V and 5 bases from J, the junction contained 6 bases not matched to a gene. The CDR3 DNA sequence: TGCAGTGCTACACTGGACAGGGGGCACGAGACCCAGTACTTC. It encodes CSATLDRGHETQYF.

The chain links TRBV5-4 to TRBJ2-1; D is perhaps TRBD1 (6 bases). This CDR3 region has 17 residues. V lost 5 bases and J lost 4, with 22 bases in between. CDR1 and CDR2 (germline): SGHNT, YYREEE (reference sequence). CDR3 region: CASRPPPTGSGYNEQFF. In nucleotides, the CDR3 is TGTGCCAGCAGACCACCCCCGACAGGATCGGGTTACAATGAGCAGTTCTTC. The variable domain in full, with the rest retrieved from reference TRBV5-4 and TRBJ2-1, is ETGVTQSPTHLIKTRGQQVTLRCSSQSGHNTVSWYQQALGQGPQFIFQYYREEENGRGNFPPRFSGLQFPNYSSELNVNALELDDSALYLCASRPPPTGSGYNEQFFGPGTRLTVL.

This clonotype was seen at least ten times. The chain carries TRBV2 and TRBJ1-6; TRBD1 matches 9 bases. V trimming: 6 bases; J trimming: 5 bases; junction bases outside the gene matches: 2. There are 14 residues in the CDR3. The V gene's germline CDR1 is SNHLY and CDR2 FYNNEI. The CDR3 reads CASRRQGDNSPLHF. CDR3 DNA: TGTGCCAGCAGGCGACAGGGGGATAATTCACCCCTCCACTTT.

This clonotype came up many times. The rearrangement uses TRBV30 and TRBJ2-7, with D unclear. There are 14 residues in the CDR3. V lost 0 bases and J lost 2, with 11 bases in between. Per germline, CDR1 GTSNPN and CDR2 SVGIG (reference sequence). This CDR3 is CAWSVPGSAYEQYF. The CDR3 coding sequence is TGTGCCTGGAGTGTACCCGGCAGTGCCTACGAGCAGTACTTC. Using reference TRBV30 and TRBJ2-7 for the parts outside the CDR3, the full variable domain is SQTIHQWPATLVQPVGSPLSLECTVEGTSNPNLYWYRQAAGRGLQLLFYSVGIGQISSEVPQNLSASRPQDRQFILSSKKLLLSDSGFYLCAWSVPGSAYEQYFGPGTRLTVT.

This clonotype was detected ten times or more. The chain couples TRBV6-1 to TRBJ2-2, with D perhaps matching TRBD1 or TRBD2 (5 bases each). The V gene lost 5 bases and the J gene lost 2 bases, with 12 bases spanning the gap. Germline CDR1 reads MNHNS; CDR2 reads SASEGT. The CDR3 is made up of 15 amino acids. The CDR3 DNA reads as TGTGCCAGCAGTACCGGGACGTACAACACCGGGGAGCTGTTTTTT. Translating gives CASSTGTYNTGELFF.

The genes are TRBV5-4 and TRBJ2-2; D possibly corresponds to TRBD2 (6 bases). The CDR3 runs to 17 residues. Looked up from germline, CDR1 is SGHNT and CDR2 is YYREEE (reference sequence). Trimming removed 0 bases at V and 7 bases at J, with 19 bases between. Here the CDR3 DNA reads TGTGCCAGCAGCTTGGCTGTAACGACAGCGGGCAGCGGGGAGCTGTTTTTT. This encodes CASSLAVTTAGSGELFF.

As concerns this clonotype: With a much larger clone just one base away, this may be a read error. This rearrangement joins TRBV6-1 to TRBJ2-7; 8 bases line up with TRBD1. The trim removed 8 bases at V and 0 bases at J, leaving 6 bases unmatched. The CDR3 is made up of 14 amino acids. The germline CDR1 and CDR2 sequences are MNHNS and SASEGT. CDR3 protein: CASCADRVSYEQYF. As DNA, the CDR3 is TGTGCCAGCTGTGCGGACAGGGTCTCCTACGAGCAGTACTTC.

This clonotype showed up just once. This chain uses TRBV13 with TRBJ2-3; 12 nucleotides agree with TRBD2. Germline assignment: CDR1 PRHDT and CDR2 FYEKMQ (reference sequence). The ends lost 5 bases at V and 2 bases at J; junction bases unmatched: 5. This CDR3 has 16 amino acids. DNA of the CDR3: TGTGCCAGCAGCACATCTAGCGGGGGGGACACAGATACGCAGTATTTT. Translated: CASSTSSGGDTDTQYF.

This clonotype has only a few counts. This chain connects TRBV4-3 to TRBJ2-7, with D maybe TRBD2 (5 bases). The germline V gene encodes CDR1 LGHNA and CDR2 YSLEER. V lost 3 bases to trimming and J lost 6 bases, with 18 bases between them. CDR3 size: 15 residues. CDR3 in DNA: TGCGCCAGCAGCCACTCTCGGGGTAGCTGGGGCGAGCAGTACTTC. This translates into CASSHSRGSWGEQYF.

This clonotype appeared many times. The V and J genes are TRBV7-9 and TRBJ2-4; 9 bases are a match to TRBD1. The CDR3 totals 16 residues. From germline, CDR1 is SEHNR and CDR2 FQNEAQ (reference sequence). V lost 1 base and J lost 9; bases outside the gene matches: 10. CDR3 region: CASSLEGGTGRGIQYF. The DNA of the CDR3 is TGTGCCAGCAGCTTAGAAGGGGGGACAGGGAGGGGCATTCAGTACTTC.

This clonotype was seen at least ten times. The chain couples TRBV6-2 or TRBV6-3 to TRBJ2-1; 10 bases agree with TRBD2. Germline CDR1 is MNHEY and CDR2 is SVGEGT. J was trimmed by 8 bases and V by 5 bases; bases with no gene match: 9. The CDR3 is 15 residues long. The CDR3 region is CASSALAGGWDEQFF. CDR3 coding DNA: TGTGCCAGCAGTGCATTAGCGGGAGGCTGGGATGAGCAGTTCTTC.

This clonotype was counted at least ten times. This chain joins TRBV7-8 and TRBJ1-2; 8 nucleotides line up with TRBD1. Germline V gene sequence: CDR1 SGHVS, CDR2 FQNEAQ. The CDR3 is 15 amino acids. The junction had 6 bases not matched to a gene; V was cut back by 5 bases and J by 1 base. The CDR3 region has the DNA TGTGCCAGCAGCCTAGGGACAGGTTTTAACTATGGCTACACCTTC. Its translation: CASSLGTGFNYGYTF.